This paragraph covers one T cell receptor (beta chain) sequence. Antigen: not known. V gave up 4 bases and J gave up 2 bases; unmatched junction bases: 10. Germline CDR1 reads LNHNV; CDR2 reads YYDKDF (reference sequence). This CDR3 has 17 amino acids. This sample stems from a study of cytomegalovirus exposure and HLA in healthy donors. Study overall: Earlier findings included 100 million to 130 million unique TCR beta sequences obtained from 150 million to 200 million T cells. Whole-study results and caveats: The study listed some 160 cytomegalovirus-associated TCR beta chains. TCR beta V- and J-gene trimming was later associated with a missense DCLRE1C variant. It was reportedly the case that the classifier diagnosed cytomegalovirus status with high specificity and sensitivity.

Use of 60 Vbeta and 13 Jbeta primers characterized the PCR. The assay was immunoSEQ multiplex PCR, and TCRdb's table has in-frame clones only and misses some. The repertoire holds more than 150,000 clones, with roughly 87% as singletons. Sequencing was carried out using PBMCs. J is TRBJ2-5 and V is TRBV15; 10 nucleotides line up with TRBD2. The TCR sequence derives from a man aged 40-49 years in good health and CMV-seronegative. CDR3 bases: TGTGCCACCAGCAAGGCTAGCGGGAGTGGAAGGCAAGAGACCCAGTACTTC. Translating gives CATSKASGSGRQETQYF.